This T cell receptor beta chain was documented in a study of regulatory T cells in long-lasting Graves disease. This clonotype was seen repeatedly, ten times or more. As for time point: newly diagnosed GD, antithyroid drugs for less than 3 months. RNA extracted from PBMCs served as the sequencing template. Collection of peripheral blood (nine milliliters) was done using EDTA tubes. CDR3 regions were amplified by Arm-PCR using iRepertoire HTBI primers to build TCR beta libraries. Each CDR3 protein is one row after TCRdb ran MiXCR on the multiplex PCR reads. The data show about 470,000 distinct CDR3 sequences, 15% to 20% seen once. These data also featured in a second study, about T cells in Graves' hyperthyroidism and ophthalmopathy. As that report states: Newly diagnosed hyperthyroidism patients aged 18 to 65 years had disease lasting under 2 months.

The specimen comprised peripheral blood mononuclear cells (PBMCs), sampled at new diagnosis, from a patient treated with antithyroid drugs. This TCR came from a man in his forties or fifties with Graves disease.

This CDR3 is CATSSRTGGKVGTEAFF. CDR3 DNA: TGTGCCACCAGCAGTAGGACAGGGGGCAAGGTGGGGACTGAAGCTTTCTTT. This rearrangement joins TRBV15 to TRBJ1-1; TRBD1 aligns across 11 bases. CDR3 length: 17 amino acids. The germline V gene has CDR1 LNHNV and CDR2 YYDKDF (reference sequence). The trim removed 3 bases at V and 5 bases at J, leaving 11 bases unmatched. Full variable domain (remainder filled in from reference TRBV15 and TRBJ1-1): DAMVIQNPRYQVTQFGKPVTLSCSQTLNHNVMYWYQQKSSQAPKLLFHYYDKDFNNEADTPDNFQSRRPNTSFCFLDIRSPGLGDTAMYLCATSSRTGGKVGTEAFFGQGTRLTVV.